The text below deals with one T cell receptor beta chain. Antigen unknown. These data originate in a study of type 1 and type 2 diabetes patients. Study at large: Magnetic bead positive selection isolated CD4+ or CD8+ T cells from PBMCs. General observations from the study: Both CD4+ and CD8+ type 2 diabetes repertoires showed significantly higher diversity than type 1. Unmatched age and gender across groups might bias interpretation.

This CDR3 comprises 13 residues. Germline CDR1 and CDR2: SEHNR and FQNEAQ (reference sequence). Deletions cut 1 base from V and 7 bases from J, with 7 bases between. Roughly 9 milliliters of peripheral blood were drawn from each donor. The PCR template was genomic DNA. Multiplex PCR with 30 forward and 13 reverse primers amplified the TCR beta CDR3. TCRdb recomputed calls from the multiplex PCR reads with MiXCR, one row per CDR3 protein. The sample yields approximately 260,000 distinct CDR3 sequences, over 45% seen once. The sample consisted of peripheral blood mononuclear cells (PBMCs). The clonotype was recovered from a man aged 18 to 30 with type 2 diabetes. The chain joins TRBV7-9 to TRBJ2-2, with D unclear. CDR3 bases: TGTGCCAGCAGCTTAGATGCCCGCGGGGAGCTGTTTTTT. As protein: CASSLDARGELFF.